This T cell receptor beta chain originates from a study of T-cell reconstitution after alpha-beta-depleted transplantation in children. Study-level results: Among T cells one year after transplant, newly produced cells accounted for most counts and diversity.

The library targeted TCRbeta and was prepared with unique molecular identifiers. Each CDR3 protein gets one entry after TCRdb re-called the PCR reads with MiXCR. There are approximately 630,000 distinct CDR3 sequences in the sample; around 13% occur only once, and around 0.8% lies in the top ten. This CDR3 comprises 15 residues. V gave up 6 bases and J gave up 2 bases; unmatched junction bases: 5. Germline CDR1 and CDR2: MNHEY and SMNVEV (reference sequence). The sample holds a few counts of this clonotype. Its antigen is still unknown. V usage is TRBV27 and J usage is TRBJ2-7; TRBD2 matches 12 bases. The specimen comprised PBMCs, sampled before TCRalphabeta/CD19-depleted stem cell transplant. The receptor was derived from a girl aged 2 to 9 with congenital amegakaryocytic thrombocytopenia, due to receive a stem cell transplant. The CDR3 sequence is CASSMLAGGTYEQYF. The CDR3 DNA is TGTGCCAGCAGCATGCTAGCGGGAGGGACCTACGAGCAGTACTTC.